The 7 T cell receptor beta chains reported below all come from one sample, sequenced in a study of Graves' ophthalmopathy and Graves' hyperthyroidism. Transcripts of RNA were the source for amplifying TCR beta CDR3 regions. HTBI-primed first-round RT-PCR preceded second-round multiplex PCR. TCRdb used MiXCR to reprocess the multiplex PCR reads, holding one entry per CDR3 protein. The profile shows about 740,000 distinct CDR3 sequences, 40% of them singletons. Sequenced input: peripheral blood. Receptors originate from an adult man with Graves' ophthalmopathy.

The chain couples TRBV19 to TRBJ2-2, with 8 positions matching TRBD2. Germline CDR1 reads LNHDA; CDR2 reads SQIVND (reference sequence). The trim removed 1 base at V and 4 bases at J, leaving 8 bases unmatched. The CDR3 extends over 17 amino acids. CDR3 in amino acids: CASSIVFGGAVTGELFF. The CDR3 nucleotides are TGTGCCAGTAGTATAGTATTCGGGGGGGCCGTCACCGGGGAGCTGTTTTTT.

On this clonotype itself: This may be a read error, as it is one base from a much larger clone. V gene TRBV9 combines with J gene TRBJ2-5; 8 nucleotides match TRBD1. After removal of 4 bases from V and 3 bases from J, the junction contained 11 bases not matched to a gene. Germline values: CDR1 SGDLS, CDR2 YYNGEE. This CDR3 has 16 residues. The CDR3 coding sequence is TGTGCCAGCAGCCCAGACCAGGGGGCTGTGGAAGAGACCCAGTACTTC. Amino acid sequence: CASSPDQGAVEETQYF.

This clonotype has a single count. The junction differs from germline at one of its ends, possibly a read error. This sequence joins TRBV5-1 and TRBJ2-7, with 8 bases that match TRBD1. CDR1 SGHRS and CDR2 YFSETQ come from the germline V gene. This CDR3 region has 15 residues. CDR3 bases: TGTGCCAGCAGCCCCACGGACAGGGCGGTCTCCGAGCAGTACTTC. This gives the protein CASSPTDRAVSEQYF.

There are many counts of this clonotype. The CDR3 DNA sequence: TGTGCCAGCGGACAGGGACAGATCACCGGGGAGCTGTTTTTT. Translating it yields CASGQGQITGELFF. The rearrangement joins TRBV2 to TRBJ2-2, with 8 bases that match TRBD1. The germline gives CDR1 SNHLY, CDR2 FYNNEI. This CDR3 region has 14 residues. Trimming took 8 bases from V and 4 from J; bases not matched to a gene: 6.

This clonotype was recorded a few times. The chain uses TRBV14 and TRBJ1-3, with TRBD1 matching over 7 bases. CDR1 is SGHDN and CDR2 is FVKESK in the germline V gene. V lost 5 bases, J lost 4 bases, and 2 bases stayed unmatched. The CDR3 runs 13 residues. CDR3 bases: TGTGCCAGCAGCTGGGGACAGGGAAACACCATATATTTT. As protein: CASSWGQGNTIYF.

This clonotype showed up just a few times. J is TRBJ1-4 and V is TRBV20-1; D gene unclear. The CDR3 is made up of 15 amino acids. The germline gives CDR1 DFQATT, CDR2 SNEGSKA (reference sequence). V shed 6 bases and J shed 0 bases, with 14 bases lying between them. Written as DNA, the CDR3 is TGCAGTGCCGGAGGACCAGGAGCAACTAATGAAAAACTGTTTTTT. Its protein product is CSAGGPGATNEKLFF.

About this clonotype: Likely a read error: the CDR3 ends without its conserved phenylalanine or tryptophan. No DNA is shown, since the ends of the CDR3 on it are uncertain; the CDR3 is the one TCRdb lists. The chain uses TRBV29-1 and TRBJ2-7; TRBD1 reflects the table's D call only, with no check against the DNA. Per germline, CDR1 SQVTM and CDR2 ANQGSEA. Counting both end residues, the CDR3 totals 8 amino acids. The CDR3 here is CSVPQGCL.